The T cell receptor (beta chain) described here comes from a study of cytomegalovirus exposure and HLA in healthy donors. A word on this clone: Its antigen is undetermined.

The donors were healthy bone marrow donors. PCR employed 60 Vbeta and 13 Jbeta primers. TCRdb's copy holds only in-frame clones and misses some; the assay was immunoSEQ multiplex PCR. The sample comprises approximately 150,000 clones, 65% to 85% of which are singletons, and about 3.4% rests with the top ten. The CDR3 sequence is 16 residues long. Trimming removed 3 bases at V and 5 bases at J, with 15 bases between. Germline CDR1 and CDR2: SGDLS and YYNGEE. General study findings and limits: A list of around 150 TCR beta chains associated with cytomegalovirus was given. V- and J-gene trimming of TCR beta was linked (in a later analysis) to a missense DCLRE1C variant.

The chain recombines TRBV9 with TRBJ1-6; D possibly corresponds to TRBD1 (6 bases). Sequencing was carried out using PBMCs. This TCR derives from a male donor in good health and CMV-seronegative. CDR3: CASSADQGLNNSPLHF. The CDR3, as DNA: TGTGCCAGCAGCGCGGATCAGGGGTTGAATAATTCACCCCTCCACTTT.